What follows are 5 T cell receptor beta chains derived from one specimen sequenced in a study of high-grade serous ovarian cancer treatment subgroups. This table comes from immunoSEQ multiplex PCR, and its TCRdb copy is limited to in-frame clones, with some not included. The sample carries a few thousand clones, roughly 71% recorded once. Tumor samples were taken before definitive surgery or chemotherapy. Sequenced input: tumor tissue. These receptor sequences come from a human donor with high-grade serous ovarian cancer.

This clone has more than one count but fewer than ten. The gene calls are TRBV9 and TRBJ1-3; no reliable D call. Germline assignment: CDR1 SGDLS and CDR2 YYNGEE. V gave up 3 bases and J gave up 4 bases, with 11 bases separating them. This CDR3 comprises 14 residues. Here the CDR3 DNA reads TGTGCCAGCAGCGCGGAAGGGTCGGGAAACACCATATATTTT. Amino acid sequence: CASSAEGSGNTIYF.

This clone was counted a single time. The chain is built from TRBV9 and TRBJ2-7; TRBD1 is a possible D gene (6 bases). The V gene lost 9 bases and the J gene lost 6 bases, with 7 bases spanning the gap. The CDR3 runs to 9 residues. Germline CDR1 and CDR2: SGDLS and YYNGEE. CDR3 residues: CATDSEQYF. For the CDR3, the DNA is TGTGCCACGGACAGCGAGCAGTACTTC.

This chain joins TRBV19 and TRBJ2-7; TRBD1 matches at 8 bases. CDR3 length: 14 amino acids. The V gene's germline CDR1 is LNHDA and CDR2 SQIVND (reference sequence). V shed 5 bases and J 1 base; nucleotides not matched to a gene: 4. In DNA, the CDR3 is TGTGCCAGTAGTCGGACAGGGCGTTCCTACGAGCAGTACTTC. This translates into CASSRTGRSYEQYF.

V gene TRBV7-9 combines with J gene TRBJ1-2; D may be TRBD1 (5 bases). This CDR3 comprises 15 residues. From germline, CDR1 is SEHNR and CDR2 FQNEAQ (reference sequence). Between the trimmed V and J ends, which lost 3 bases and 7 bases, there was a span of 18 bases. Here the CDR3 DNA reads TGTGCCAGCAGCTTTCTTGGGGGGATTAGCTCTGGCTACACCTTC. Translating it yields CASSFLGGISSGYTF.

This rearrangement joins TRBV6-5 to TRBJ2-3; 8 bases are shared with TRBD2. Germline V CDR1 and CDR2: MNHEY, SVGAGI. Losses at the gene ends were 4 bases for V and 2 bases for J; bases not matched to a gene: 8. The CDR3 loop spans 16 amino acids. CDR3 coding DNA: TGTGCCAGCAGTTCATCTAGCGGGCCCCCCACAGATACGCAGTATTTT. This codes for CASSSSSGPPTDTQYF.